A selection of T cell receptor beta chains follows, all from one sample in a study of early T cells in non-severe SARS-CoV-2 infection. Each CDR3 protein is one row after TCRdb ran MiXCR on the 5' RACE reads. The table lists roughly 75,000 distinct CDR3 sequences, around 8.7% of them singletons. Material for sequencing was whole blood. These TCRs come from an adult who was a healthcare worker with PCR-confirmed SARS-CoV-2 infection or an uninfected control (not recorded which). CDR3s include the opening cysteine and the closing phenylalanine or tryptophan. D genes are given only for firm matches. Size is stated for part of the rows, as once, few or many counts, or as a class when the clone is expanded.

clone_size	d_call	j_call	v_call	cdr3_aa	cdr3_nt
many	TRBD1	TRBJ1-4	TRBV9	CASSATGRNEKLFF	TGTGCCAGCAGCGCGACAGGGAGGAATGAAAAACTGTTTTTT
many	-	TRBJ2-7	TRBV28	CASSLLTYEQYF	TGTGCCAGCAGTCTCCTGACCTACGAGCAGTACTTC
many	TRBD2	TRBJ2-7	TRBV11-1	CASSLPGLGKEQYF	TGTGCCAGCAGCTTACCGGGACTAGGTAAAGAGCAGTACTTC
many	-	TRBJ2-7	TRBV27	CASSLYRGYEQYF	TGTGCCAGCAGTTTATATAGGGGCTACGAGCAGTACTTC
-	-	TRBJ2-1	TRBV20-1	CSARPPGRGEQFF	TGCAGTGCTAGACCCCCCGGACGGGGTGAGCAGTTCTTC
-	TRBD2	TRBJ2-1	TRBV10-3	CAIRGTSGSYNEQFF	TGTGCCATCAGGGGGACTAGCGGGTCTTACAATGAGCAGTTCTTC
many	-	TRBJ1-4	TRBV20-1	CSARDLQGSATNEKLFF	TGCAGTGCTAGAGATTTGCAGGGCTCTGCAACTAATGAAAAACTGTTTTTT
many	-	TRBJ2-3	TRBV11-2	CASSSIRQNTDTQYF	TGTGCCAGCAGCTCAATACGCCAGAACACAGATACGCAGTATTTT
-	TRBD2	TRBJ2-7	TRBV11-3	CASSLSGGSSYEQYF	TGTGCCAGCAGCTTATCGGGCGGGAGCTCCTACGAGCAGTACTTC
many	-	TRBJ2-7	TRBV28	CASSLDGPYYEQYF	TGTGCCAGCAGTTTGGACGGGCCCTACTACGAGCAGTACTTC
-	TRBD1	TRBJ2-7	TRBV5-1	CASSYRQGRGYEQYF	TGCGCCAGCAGCTATAGACAGGGACGGGGTTACGAGCAGTACTTC
few	-	TRBJ2-7	TRBV28	CASSLRSQGYYEQYF	TGTGCCAGCAGTTTACGGAGTCAGGGCTACTACGAGCAGTACTTC
-	TRBD2	TRBJ2-1	TRBV4-2	CASSQGAGGPFNEQFF	TGTGCCAGCAGCCAGGGCGCGGGAGGGCCGTTCAATGAGCAGTTCTTC
few	-	TRBJ2-7	TRBV20-1	CSARGGITYEQYF	TGCAGTGCCCGTGGCGGGATTACCTACGAGCAGTACTTC
few	-	TRBJ2-1	TRBV9	CASSISGPSYNEQFF	TGTGCCAGCAGCATCAGCGGGCCCTCCTACAATGAGCAGTTCTTC
few	-	TRBJ1-1	TRBV7-9	CASSSDTMNTEAFF	TGTGCCAGCAGCTCCGACACTATGAACACTGAAGCTTTCTTT
many	-	TRBJ2-2	TRBV25-1	CAAGELFF	TGTGCCGCCGGGGAGCTGTTTTTT
many	-	TRBJ1-1	TRBV6-4	CASRAQVEHTEAFF	TGTGCCAGCAGGGCGCAAGTTGAACACACTGAAGCTTTCTTT
many	-	TRBJ1-1	TRBV9	CASSVENIPRPRAFF	TGTGCCAGCAGCGTAGAGAACATCCCACGTCCTCGAGCTTTCTTT
many	TRBD1	TRBJ1-1	TRBV5-1	CASSQGTGERNTEAFF	TGCGCCAGCAGCCAGGGGACAGGCGAGAGGAACACTGAAGCTTTCTTT
-	TRBD1	TRBJ2-6	TRBV25-1	CASSGLSGTGISGANVLTF	TGTGCCAGCAGTGGCCTTTCCGGGACAGGGATCTCTGGGGCCAACGTCCTGACTTTC
many	-	TRBJ2-1	TRBV28	CASNPARGGAGEQFF	TGTGCCAGCAACCCCGCCCGTGGGGGAGCGGGCGAGCAGTTCTTC
-	-	TRBJ1-1	TRBV7-2	CTSSPPSPGAFF	TGTACCAGCAGCCCCCCAAGTCCGGGAGCTTTCTTT
few	-	TRBJ1-1	TRBV18	CASSPPNGEAFF	TGTGCCAGCTCACCACCGAACGGGGAGGCTTTCTTT
-	TRBD2	TRBJ2-5	TRBV27	CASSFAGTKVENQYF	TGTGCCAGCAGTTTCGCCGGGACTAAGGTAGAGAACCAGTACTTC
many	TRBD2	TRBJ2-1	TRBV4-2	CASSQAGTSGPAAYNEQFF	TGTGCCAGCAGCCAAGCCGGGACTAGCGGCCCCGCAGCCTACAATGAGCAGTTCTTC
-	TRBD1	TRBJ1-5	TRBV5-4	CAYSQGAVQPQHF	TGTGCGTACTCACAGGGGGCTGTTCAGCCCCAGCATTTT
few	-	TRBJ1-2	TRBV28	CASSFTGRGYTF	TGTGCCAGCAGTTTTACAGGGCGAGGCTACACCTTC
many	-	TRBJ2-3	TRBV18	CASTPPNTDTQYF	TGTGCCAGCACCCCACCGAACACAGATACGCAGTATTTT
few	-	TRBJ2-5	TRBV7-9	CASSAYETQYF	TGTGCCAGCAGTGCCTATGAGACCCAGTACTTC
-	TRBD1	TRBJ2-3	TRBV18	CASSPIGTGTPDTQYF	TGTGCCAGCTCACCAATTGGGACAGGGACCCCGGATACGCAGTATTTT
-	-	TRBJ2-2	TRBV28	CASILSSANTGELFF	TGTGCCAGCATACTCAGCTCCGCGAACACCGGGGAGCTGTTTTTT
many	TRBD1	TRBJ1-2	TRBV28	CASRGQGNGGYTF	TGTGCCAGCCGGGGACAGGGGAATGGGGGCTACACCTTC
many	TRBD1	TRBJ1-1	TRBV7-6	CASSLAPGQGDHTEAFF	TGTGCCAGCAGCTTAGCCCCGGGACAGGGGGACCACACTGAAGCTTTCTTT
few	TRBD1	TRBJ1-2	TRBV5-1	CASSADRGDYGYTF	TGCGCCAGCAGCGCGGACAGGGGTGATTATGGCTACACCTTC
many	-	TRBJ2-2	TRBV11-2	CASSFTRQAGELFF	TGTGCCAGCAGCTTCACTAGACAGGCCGGGGAGCTGTTTTTT